The 23 T cell receptor beta chains below were found in one sample sequenced in a study of CXCR3-negative and CXCR3-positive naive CD8 T cells. Through 5' RACE with UMI labels, the TRB cDNA libraries were prepared. TCRdb re-called the 5' RACE reads and gives one entry per CDR3 protein, without DNA. Listed are approximately 74,000 distinct CDR3 sequences; roughly 1.5% falls within the top ten. The sequencing sample was made of naive CXCR3- CD8+ T cells from blood. Subset defined: CD45RO-CCR7+CD27+CD95- naive CD8+ T cells lacking CXCR3 (TNR3-). Receptors were obtained from a human donor in good health. Some clones in this sample may be carry-over from other donors' samples.

This CDR3 is CASSYYRENQPQHF. V is TRBV6-2 or TRBV6-3 and J is TRBJ1-5; TCRdb picks TRBD1, but there is no DNA to check that call. The CDR3 has 14 residues. CDR1 is MNHEY and CDR2 is SVGEGT in the germline V gene.

The chain employs TRBV7-9 and TRBJ1-5. From germline, CDR1 is SEHNR and CDR2 FQNEAQ (reference sequence). The CDR3 loop spans 13 amino acids. The CDR3 is CASSLGGLEPQHF. The full variable domain, with the rest looked up from reference TRBV7-9 and TRBJ1-5, is DTGVSQNPRHKITKRGQNVTFRCDPISEHNRLYWYRQTLGQGPEFLTYFQNEAQLEKSRLLSDRFSAERPKGSFSTLEIQRTEQGDSAMYLCASSLGGLEPQHFGDGTRLSIL.

The V call is TRBV28, the J call TRBJ2-5. Germline V lookup: CDR1 MDHEN, CDR2 SYDVKM. The CDR3 sequence is 15 residues long. The CDR3 loop is CASSSWGMGQETQYF. Full variable domain (missing parts from reference TRBV28 and TRBJ2-5): DVKVTQSSRYLVKRTGEKVFLECVQDMDHENMFWYRQDPGLGLRLIYFSYDVKMKEKGDIPEGYSVSREKKERFSLILESASTNQTSMYLCASSSWGMGQETQYFGPGTRLLVL.

This chain connects TRBV4-1 to TRBJ2-1; TCRdb designates TRBD2, a call that cannot be tested without DNA. This CDR3 has 15 amino acids. Germline V gene sequence: CDR1 MGHRA, CDR2 YSYEKL. The CDR3: CASSQDPGLAGAQFF.

The J gene is TRBJ2-7, the V gene TRBV6-2 or TRBV6-3. The CDR3 loop spans 13 amino acids. The germline V gene encodes CDR1 MNHEY and CDR2 SVGEGT. The CDR3 is CASSYWAAYEQYF.

The chain links TRBV13 to TRBJ1-1; with no DNA, the TCRdb D assignment of TRBD1 cannot be verified. The CDR3 loop spans 15 amino acids. CDR1 and CDR2 from the germline V gene are PRHDT and FYEKMQ (reference sequence). CDR3 sequence reads: CASSLRGARYTEAFF.

The chain recombines TRBV7-9 with TRBJ2-3. Germline V lookup: CDR1 SEHNR, CDR2 FQNEAQ (reference sequence). This CDR3 has 15 residues. The CDR3 here is CASSPADGGTDTQYF.

This chain uses TRBV28 with TRBJ2-1; TCRdb proposes TRBD2, but this gene call is untestable without DNA. The CDR3 totals 15 residues. The germline V gene has CDR1 MDHEN and CDR2 SYDVKM. CDR3 protein: CASSPPGGIYNEQFF.

The chain employs TRBV12-3 or TRBV12-4 and TRBJ2-7; the TCRdb D gene call, TRBD1, has no DNA to confirm it. The CDR3 contains 16 residues. The CDR3 loop reads CASSLARTGYSYEQYF.

V is TRBV14 and J is TRBJ2-1; TCRdb outputs TRBD1, but without DNA this stays unchecked. Germline assignment: CDR1 SGHDN and CDR2 FVKESK. The length of the CDR3 is 19 residues. The CDR3 sequence: CASSRTYRDGISSYNEQFF.

The chain employs TRBV2 and TRBJ2-7. CDR1 and CDR2 (germline): SNHLY, FYNNEI. This CDR3 contains 14 residues. CDR3 loop: CASSQTGTSYEQYF.

The chain is built from TRBV2 and TRBJ2-7; TCRdb's D call of TRBD2 is untestable without DNA. Germline assignment: CDR1 SNHLY and CDR2 FYNNEI. The CDR3 consists of 16 residues. The chain's CDR3 is CASSVEAGESSYEQYF.

The chain combines TRBV6-2 or TRBV6-3 with TRBJ1-1. The CDR3 sequence is 15 residues long. In germline, CDR1 is MNHEY, CDR2 SVGEGT. This chain's CDR3 is CASSSDRSINTEAFF.

The chain links TRBV7-6 to TRBJ2-7; TCRdb selects TRBD1, and the lack of DNA leaves this call unchecked. CDR1 is SGHVS and CDR2 is FNYEAQ in the germline V gene. The CDR3 contains 14 residues. CDR3 residues: CASSSRGSVGEQYF.

The chain has TRBV15 and TRBJ2-6. The CDR3 has 18 amino acids. Germline assignment: CDR1 LNHNV and CDR2 YYDKDF (reference sequence). The CDR3 protein is CATSRDLGSRSGANVLTF. Full variable domain (outside the CDR3, taken from reference TRBV15 and TRBJ2-6): DAMVIQNPRYQVTQFGKPVTLSCSQTLNHNVMYWYQQKSSQAPKLLFHYYDKDFNNEADTPDNFQSRRPNTSFCFLDIRSPGLGDTAMYLCATSRDLGSRSGANVLTFGAGSRLTVL.

The J gene is TRBJ2-5, the V gene TRBV20-1; TCRdb lists TRBD1, though no DNA is available to test this call. Germline CDR1 reads DFQATT; CDR2 reads SNEGSKA (reference sequence). The CDR3 consists of 17 residues. The CDR3 reads CSASSRSWSQDRETQYF.

This chain uses TRBV24-1 with TRBJ2-2; no DNA is available, so the TRBD1 call from TCRdb remains unchecked. Germline-derived CDR1 and CDR2 are KGHDR and SFDVKD. The CDR3 spans 16 residues. CDR3 amino acids: CATSEVGQGNTGELFF.

J is TRBJ1-5 and V is TRBV9; TCRdb's D call of TRBD1 is untestable without DNA. The CDR3 runs to 14 residues. Germline lookup yields CDR1 SGDLS and CDR2 YYNGEE. The CDR3 is CASSVGGAGQPQHF.

The chain recombines TRBV7-9 with TRBJ2-7; TCRdb's D call, TRBD2, is unchecked because there is no DNA. Per germline, CDR1 SEHNR and CDR2 FQNEAQ (reference sequence). The CDR3 runs 14 residues. This chain's CDR3 is CASSGTSGPTEQYF.

The J gene is TRBJ1-2, the V gene TRBV29-1; the D call from TCRdb, TRBD1, cannot be confirmed without DNA. The CDR3 is 13 residues long. Germline V lookup: CDR1 SQVTM, CDR2 ANQGSEA. The CDR3 loop reads CSVPQTANYGYTF.

J is TRBJ1-1 and V is TRBV7-9; TCRdb indicates TRBD1, and absent DNA this call remains unverified. Germline CDR1 reads SEHNR; CDR2 reads FQNEAQ (reference sequence). There are 17 residues in the CDR3. Here the CDR3 reads CASSFAVNTGSSTEAFF.

The rearrangement uses TRBV4-3 and TRBJ2-7; TCRdb calls TRBD1, which cannot be checked without DNA. The CDR3 has 15 amino acids. Germline V gene lookup returns CDR1 LGHNA and CDR2 YSLEER. CDR3 amino acids: CASSQDKTGGHEQYF.

The genes are TRBV29-1 and TRBJ2-5. The CDR3 length is 13 residues. Germline V lookup: CDR1 SQVTM, CDR2 ANQGSEA. The CDR3 sequence is CSVDSRNQETQYF.